Below, one T cell receptor (beta chain) is given with its context. Its specificity is not known. The sample is drawn from a study of cytomegalovirus exposure and HLA in healthy donors. Study-wide context: Around 80 million unique TCRs from HLA-typed donors were held in an early data release.

Study-level results: The productive fraction for most TCR beta V segments was about 87% or about 30% in an earlier analysis. Relative to the roughly 690-donor mean, N-insertions were reportedly fewer in an Asian-associated ancestry cluster in a later analysis.

The PCR ran on 60 Vbeta and 13 Jbeta primers. Repertoires were generated with immunoSEQ multiplex PCR, while TCRdb's copy carries only in-frame clones and drops some. Of around 120,000 clones in the sample, roughly two thirds were seen once. V was pared by 5 bases and J by 1 base, with 11 bases between. The CDR3 extends over 14 amino acids. CDR1 and CDR2 from the germline V gene are MGHDK and SYGVNS. The source of this sequence is a man between 25 and 39 years old in good health and CMV-seropositive. This rearrangement joins TRBV25-1 to TRBJ1-1; D is ambiguous. Material: PBMCs. The CDR3 DNA is TGTGCCAGCAGTTGGGGAGGGAGGAACACTGAAGCTTTCTTT. Its translation: CASSWGGRNTEAFF. Filled out from reference TRBV25-1 and TRBJ1-1, the complete variable domain reads EADIYQTPRYLVIGTGKKITLECSQTMGHDKMYWYQQDPGMELHLIHYSYGVNSTEKGDLSSESTVSRIRTEHFPLTLESARPSHTSQYLCASSWGGRNTEAFFGQGTRLTVV.